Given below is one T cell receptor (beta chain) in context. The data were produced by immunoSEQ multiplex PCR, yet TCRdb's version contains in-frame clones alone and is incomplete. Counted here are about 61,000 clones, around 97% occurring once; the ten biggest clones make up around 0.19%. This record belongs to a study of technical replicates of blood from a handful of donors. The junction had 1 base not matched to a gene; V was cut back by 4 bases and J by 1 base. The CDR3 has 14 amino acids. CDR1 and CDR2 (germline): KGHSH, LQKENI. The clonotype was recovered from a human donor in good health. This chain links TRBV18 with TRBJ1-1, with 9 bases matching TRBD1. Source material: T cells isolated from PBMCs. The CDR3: CASSQGQGNTEAFF. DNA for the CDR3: TGTGCCAGCTCACAGGGACAGGGGAACACTGAAGCTTTCTTT.